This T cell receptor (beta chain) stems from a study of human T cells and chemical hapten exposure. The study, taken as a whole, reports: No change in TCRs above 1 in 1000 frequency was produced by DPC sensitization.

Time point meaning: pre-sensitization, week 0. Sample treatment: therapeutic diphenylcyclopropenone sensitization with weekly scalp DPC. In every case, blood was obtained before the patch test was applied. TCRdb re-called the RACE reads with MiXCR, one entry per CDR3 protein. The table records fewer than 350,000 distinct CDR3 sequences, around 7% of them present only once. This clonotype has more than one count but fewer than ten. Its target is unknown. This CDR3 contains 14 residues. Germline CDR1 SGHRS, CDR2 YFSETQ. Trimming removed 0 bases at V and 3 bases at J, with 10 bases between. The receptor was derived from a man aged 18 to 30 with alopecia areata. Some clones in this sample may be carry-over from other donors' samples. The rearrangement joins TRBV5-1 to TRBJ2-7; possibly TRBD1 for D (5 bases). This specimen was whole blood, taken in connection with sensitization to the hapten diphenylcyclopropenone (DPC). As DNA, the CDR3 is TGCGCCAGCAGCTTGGAAGGACATGACTACGAGCAGTACTTC. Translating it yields CASSLEGHDYEQYF.